Below, 16 T cell receptor beta chains from the same sample are listed, as sequenced in a study of CD8+ T cells in alopecia areata. Treatment: oral pan-JAK inhibitor, 5-10 mg twice daily. The authors extracted RNA and reverse transcribed it into cDNA as the sequencing template. Produced via immunoSEQ multiplex PCR; TCRdb's table is partial and in-frame only. The data contain approximately 150,000 clones, about 60% of them singletons. The sample here was CD4+ T cells sorted from blood, taken at week 24, from a patient treated with tofacitinib. The receptors were sampled from a human donor with alopecia areata.

The rearrangement joins TRBV6-1 to TRBJ1-2; a possible D gene is TRBD1 (6 bases). V gave up 8 bases and J gave up 8 bases, with 18 bases separating them. Per germline, CDR1 MNHNS and CDR2 SASEGT. The CDR3 runs to 13 residues. Here the CDR3 DNA reads TGTGCCAGCGGTCAACAGGGCCCCCGGGGCTACACCTTC. It specifies CASGQQGPRGYTF.

The chain employs TRBV7-2 and TRBJ2-5; TRBD1 matches 8 bases. The length of the CDR3 is 14 residues. The germline gives CDR1 SGHTA, CDR2 FQGNSA. With 5 bases clipped from V and 5 bases from J, the junction kept 7 bases outside the gene matches. The CDR3 here is CASSADRATETQYF. Written as DNA, the CDR3 is TGTGCCAGCAGCGCGGACAGGGCAACGGAGACCCAGTACTTC.

The chain has TRBV4-1 and TRBJ2-3, with D uncertain. V was pared by 0 bases and J by 8 bases, with 9 bases between. Germline V lookup: CDR1 MGHRA, CDR2 YSYEKL. The CDR3 length is 13 residues. CDR3 residues: CASSQDKVVTQYF. The CDR3 DNA follows: TGCGCCAGCAGCCAAGATAAGGTGGTTACGCAGTATTTT.

With regard to this clone: Other DNA sequences in this sample translate to the same CDR3. The gene calls are TRBV18 and TRBJ2-2; D uncertain. V lost 3 bases and J lost 3, with 5 bases in between. Germline lookup yields CDR1 KGHSH and CDR2 LQKENI. The length of the CDR3 is 13 residues. CDR3 DNA: TGTGCCAGCTCACCTACGGACACCGGGGAGCTGTTTTTT. Translated: CASSPTDTGELFF.

For the CDR3, the DNA is TGCGCCAGCAGCAAAAGAGACTCCTACGAGCAGTACTTC. Its protein is CASSKRDSYEQYF. This chain connects TRBV4-1 to TRBJ2-7, with no clear D. The CDR3 is 13 residues long. Looked up from germline, CDR1 is MGHRA and CDR2 is YSYEKL. V lost 5 bases and J 0 bases, leaving 8 bases between the germline ends.

This chain joins TRBV7-9 and TRBJ2-1; 7 bases map to TRBD2. CDR1 and CDR2 (germline): SEHNR, FQNEAQ (reference sequence). CDR3 size: 14 residues. With 6 bases clipped from V and 2 bases from J, the junction kept 4 bases outside the gene matches. The CDR3 coding sequence is TGTGCCAGCAGATCGAGCGGGGCCTACAATGAGCAGTTCTTC. Amino acid sequence: CASRSSGAYNEQFF.

The chain uses TRBV5-1 and TRBJ2-7; 10 bases map to TRBD1. Germline V lookup: CDR1 SGHRS, CDR2 YFSETQ. The V gene end was trimmed by 0 bases and the J gene end by 5 bases; junction bases not matched to a gene: 2. This CDR3 is 14 amino acids long. The CDR3 region is CASSLAGQGNEQYF. The CDR3 DNA is TGCGCCAGCAGCTTGGCGGGACAGGGGAACGAGCAGTACTTC.

This clone came up once. V gene TRBV5-1 combines with J gene TRBJ2-3; 7 bases line up with TRBD1. CDR1 is SGHRS and CDR2 is YFSETQ in the germline V gene. Trimming took 4 bases from V and 3 from J; bases not matched to a gene: 8. This CDR3 is built from 15 residues. For the CDR3, the DNA is TGCGCCAGCAGCCCCGTCGACAGGGCGACAGATACGCAGTATTTT. It encodes CASSPVDRATDTQYF.

The chain recombines TRBV30 with TRBJ1-5; weak D call: TRBD1 (5 bases). V was shortened by 2 bases and J by 2 bases, with 7 bases between the two germline ends. CDR1 is GTSNPN and CDR2 is SVGIG in the germline V gene (reference sequence). CDR3 length: 13 residues. The DNA of the CDR3 is TGTGCCTGGAGTACCAGGGGCAATCAGCCCCAGCATTTT. Protein: CAWSTRGNQPQHF. Looking up the rest from reference TRBV30 and TRBJ1-5 gives the full variable domain: SQTIHQWPATLVQPVGSPLSLECTVEGTSNPNLYWYRQAAGRGLQLLFYSVGIGQISSEVPQNLSASRPQDRQFILSSKKLLLSDSGFYLCAWSTRGNQPQHFGDGTRLSIL.

For the CDR3, the DNA is TGCGCCCCCAGACCCCAGTACTTC. This translates into CAPRPQYF. This chain connects TRBV23-1 to TRBJ2-5; no clear D. TRBV23-1 is identified as an open reading frame with a role that is uncertain. V was clipped by 11 bases and J by 9 bases, with 7 bases between them. CDR3 length: 8 residues.

The chain couples TRBV7-3 to TRBJ2-5; D uncertain. The CDR3 totals 13 residues. V was cut by 1 base and J by 1 base, with 4 bases left in between. CDR1 and CDR2 from the germline V gene are SGHTA and FQGTGA. Here the CDR3 DNA reads TGTGCCAGCAGCTTAAACTTCCAAGAGACCCAGTACTTC. Translation: CASSLNFQETQYF.

This chain links TRBV5-1 with TRBJ2-4; either TRBD1 or TRBD2 may supply D (5 bases each). CDR1 and CDR2 (germline): SGHRS, YFSETQ. V gave up 4 bases and J gave up 7 bases, with 12 bases separating them. This CDR3 region has 13 residues. The CDR3 nucleotides are TGCGCCAGCAGCGTCCGGGACGGCAACATTCAGTACTTC. Translating gives CASSVRDGNIQYF. The variable domain in full, completed from reference TRBV5-1 and TRBJ2-4, reads KAGVTQTPRYLIKTRGQQVTLSCSPISGHRSVSWYQQTPGQGLQFLFEYFSETQRNKGNFPGRFSGRQFSNSRSEMNVSTLELGDSALYLCASSVRDGNIQYFGAGTRLSVL.

The genes are TRBV30 and TRBJ1-1, with D possibly TRBD1 on 6 matching bases. Germline CDR1 and CDR2: GTSNPN and SVGIG (reference sequence). Deletions cut 4 bases from V and 12 bases from J, with 18 bases between. This CDR3 has 12 residues. The CDR3 bases are TGTGCCTGGACTCGGACCGGGGGCGCTTCTTTCTTT. Translation gives CAWTRTGGASFF.

This clone has just a few counts. The V call is TRBV7-9, the J call TRBJ1-4; maybe TRBD1 (6 bases). The V and J ends lost 5 bases and 8 bases respectively, with 15 bases between them. CDR3 size: 14 residues. The germline gives CDR1 SEHNR, CDR2 FQNEAQ (reference sequence). DNA of the CDR3: TGTGCCAGCAGCCCCCAGGGCAGGGGAGAAAAACTGTTTTTT. Translated, it gives CASSPQGRGEKLFF.

The rearrangement links TRBV5-6 to TRBJ1-2; 7 bases agree with TRBD1. The J segment lost 7 bases and the V segment lost 7 bases, leaving 10 bases of the junction unmatched. This CDR3 region has 13 residues. CDR1 and CDR2 from the germline V gene are SGHDT and YYEEEE. For the CDR3, the DNA is TGTGCCAGCCGCGCAAGGGGGCCGGGTGGCTACACCTTC. As protein: CASRARGPGGYTF.

The J gene is TRBJ2-5, the V gene TRBV7-2; possible D gene TRBD1, 5 bases. Germline loops: CDR1 SGHTA, CDR2 FQGNSA. The CDR3 sequence is 14 residues long. The V gene lost 0 bases and the J gene lost 2 bases, with 7 bases spanning the gap. CDR3 sequence (DNA): TGTGCCAGCAGCTTAGCGGGGCTACAAGAGACCCAGTACTTC. Encoded protein: CASSLAGLQETQYF.